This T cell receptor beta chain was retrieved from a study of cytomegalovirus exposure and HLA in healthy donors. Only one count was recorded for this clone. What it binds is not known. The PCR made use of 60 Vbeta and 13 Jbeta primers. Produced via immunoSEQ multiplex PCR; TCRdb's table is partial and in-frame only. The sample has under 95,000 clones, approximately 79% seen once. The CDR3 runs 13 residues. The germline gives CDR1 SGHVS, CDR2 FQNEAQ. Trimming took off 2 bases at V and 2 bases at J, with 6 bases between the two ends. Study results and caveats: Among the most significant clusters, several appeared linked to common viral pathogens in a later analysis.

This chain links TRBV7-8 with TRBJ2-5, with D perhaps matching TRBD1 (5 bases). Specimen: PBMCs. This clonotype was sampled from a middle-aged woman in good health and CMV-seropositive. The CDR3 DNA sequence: TGTGCCAGCAGCTTACCAGGGCAAGAGACCCAGTACTTC. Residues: CASSLPGQETQYF.